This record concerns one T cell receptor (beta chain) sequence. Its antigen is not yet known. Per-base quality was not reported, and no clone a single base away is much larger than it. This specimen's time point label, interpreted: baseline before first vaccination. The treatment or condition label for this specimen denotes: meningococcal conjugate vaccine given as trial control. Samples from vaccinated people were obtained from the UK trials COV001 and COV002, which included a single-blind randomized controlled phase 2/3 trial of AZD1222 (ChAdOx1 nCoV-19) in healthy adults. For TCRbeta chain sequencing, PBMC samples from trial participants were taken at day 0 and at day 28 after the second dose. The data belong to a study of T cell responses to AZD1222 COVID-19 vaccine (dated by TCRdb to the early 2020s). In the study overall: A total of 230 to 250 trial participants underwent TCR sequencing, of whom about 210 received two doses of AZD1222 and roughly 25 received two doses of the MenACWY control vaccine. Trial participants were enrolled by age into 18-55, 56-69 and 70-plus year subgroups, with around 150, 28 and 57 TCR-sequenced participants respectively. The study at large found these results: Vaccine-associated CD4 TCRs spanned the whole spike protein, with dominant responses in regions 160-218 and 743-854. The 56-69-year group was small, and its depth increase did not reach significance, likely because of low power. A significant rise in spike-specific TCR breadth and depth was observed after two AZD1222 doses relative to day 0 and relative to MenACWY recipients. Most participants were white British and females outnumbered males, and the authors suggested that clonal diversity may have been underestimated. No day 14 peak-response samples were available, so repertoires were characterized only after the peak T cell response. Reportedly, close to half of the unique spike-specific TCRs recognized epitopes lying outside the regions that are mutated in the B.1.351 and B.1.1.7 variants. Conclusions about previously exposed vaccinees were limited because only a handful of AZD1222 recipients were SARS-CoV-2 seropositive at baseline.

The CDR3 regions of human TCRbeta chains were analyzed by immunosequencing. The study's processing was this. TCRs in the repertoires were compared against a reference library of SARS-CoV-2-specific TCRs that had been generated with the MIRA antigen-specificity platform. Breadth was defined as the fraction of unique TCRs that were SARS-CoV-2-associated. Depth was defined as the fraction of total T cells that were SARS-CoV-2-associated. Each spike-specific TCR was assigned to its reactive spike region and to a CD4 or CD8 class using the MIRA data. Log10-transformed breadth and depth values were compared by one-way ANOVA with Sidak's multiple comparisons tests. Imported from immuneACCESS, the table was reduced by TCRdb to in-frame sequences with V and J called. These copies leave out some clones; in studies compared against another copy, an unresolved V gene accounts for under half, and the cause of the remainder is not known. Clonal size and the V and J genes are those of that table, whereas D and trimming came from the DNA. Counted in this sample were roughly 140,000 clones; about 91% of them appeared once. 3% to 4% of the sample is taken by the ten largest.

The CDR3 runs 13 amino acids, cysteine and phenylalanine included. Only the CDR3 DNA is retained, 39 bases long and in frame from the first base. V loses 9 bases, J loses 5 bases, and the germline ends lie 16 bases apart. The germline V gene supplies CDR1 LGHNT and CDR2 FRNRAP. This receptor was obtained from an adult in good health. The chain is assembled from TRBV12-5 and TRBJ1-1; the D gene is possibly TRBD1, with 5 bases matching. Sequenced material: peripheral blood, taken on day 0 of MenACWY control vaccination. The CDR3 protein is CASRSLGVTEAFF. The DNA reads TGTGCTAGCCGAAGTCTGGGGGTGACTGAAGCTTTCTTT.